A selection of T cell receptor beta chains follows, all from one sample in a study of shared clonotypes between healthy human individuals. TCRdb's table, derived via immunoSEQ multiplex PCR, lists solely in-frame clones and lacks some. The data hold 730,000 or so clones, with less than 80% observed a single time. Sequenced sample: memory CD4+ T cells sorted from blood. The receptors were gathered from a woman aged 30 to 39 in good health. Each CDR3 is given with its conserved first and last residue. Each record gives: V gene, J gene, CDR3 protein.

v_gene: TRBV28; j_gene: TRBJ1-2; CDR3aa: CASTLRGVDGYTF
v_gene: TRBV28; j_gene: TRBJ2-2; CDR3aa: CASIEANTGELFF
v_gene: TRBV5-1; j_gene: TRBJ2-7; CDR3aa: CASSTRLDSGNYEQYF
v_gene: TRBV28; j_gene: TRBJ2-6; CDR3aa: CATSPGSGANVLTF
v_gene: TRBV6-6; j_gene: TRBJ2-3; CDR3aa: CASSYSRGHTDTQYF
v_gene: TRBV28; j_gene: TRBJ2-5; CDR3aa: CASTTFGTWDTQYF
v_gene: TRBV29-1; j_gene: TRBJ2-7; CDR3aa: CSAGLGTYEQYF
v_gene: TRBV6-5; j_gene: TRBJ1-2; CDR3aa: CASSRAGVNYGYTF
v_gene: TRBV19; j_gene: TRBJ2-7; CDR3aa: CASRSQGESYEQYF
v_gene: TRBV19; j_gene: TRBJ2-1; CDR3aa: CASSPGLYNEQFF
v_gene: TRBV5-4; j_gene: TRBJ2-2; CDR3aa: CASSLGGFRELFF
v_gene: TRBV6-1; j_gene: TRBJ1-2; CDR3aa: CASSDTGANYGYTF
v_gene: TRBV19; j_gene: TRBJ1-4; CDR3aa: CASLNRGADEKLFF
v_gene: TRBV4-2; j_gene: TRBJ2-7; CDR3aa: CASSQDGTAGYEQYF
v_gene: TRBV4-1; j_gene: TRBJ2-6; CDR3aa: CASSQDSGANVLTF
v_gene: TRBV6-4; j_gene: TRBJ2-2; CDR3aa: CASGDANTGELFF
v_gene: TRBV7-6; j_gene: TRBJ2-3; CDR3aa: CASSLTGTTRTDTQYF
v_gene: TRBV28; j_gene: TRBJ1-4; CDR3aa: CASGKPVSALFF
v_gene: TRBV10-1; j_gene: TRBJ2-7; CDR3aa: CASSALASGNYEQYF
v_gene: TRBV7-6; j_gene: TRBJ2-1; CDR3aa: CASSLARLVDEQFF
v_gene: TRBV10-3; j_gene: TRBJ1-4; CDR3aa: CAISEGGSAGKLFF
v_gene: TRBV6-6; j_gene: TRBJ2-7; CDR3aa: CASSYSLLAGNYEQYF
v_gene: TRBV19; j_gene: TRBJ2-7; CDR3aa: CASTTQAGGAYEQYF
v_gene: TRBV6-5; j_gene: TRBJ1-1; CDR3aa: CASSYDRGNTEAFF
v_gene: TRBV15; j_gene: TRBJ1-2; CDR3aa: CATSRGGQRANYGYTF
v_gene: TRBV6-4; j_gene: TRBJ2-2; CDR3aa: CASSRQGAAGELFF
v_gene: TRBV29-1; j_gene: TRBJ1-1; CDR3aa: CSVEVLGIGDTEAFF
v_gene: TRBV7-8; j_gene: TRBJ1-1; CDR3aa: CASSPQVEAFF
v_gene: TRBV30; j_gene: TRBJ2-1; CDR3aa: CAWSVNHYNEQFF
v_gene: TRBV25-1; j_gene: TRBJ2-1; CDR3aa: CASSEGTGASYNEQFF
v_gene: TRBV6-1; j_gene: TRBJ2-6; CDR3aa: CASSSGGSGANVLTF
v_gene: TRBV15; j_gene: TRBJ2-3; CDR3aa: CATSRDRTSGYTDTQYF
v_gene: TRBV10-3; j_gene: TRBJ2-3; CDR3aa: CAFRGSLSTDTQYF
v_gene: TRBV28; j_gene: TRBJ2-1; CDR3aa: CASSFLGSGKDNEQFF
v_gene: TRBV6-4; j_gene: TRBJ2-5; CDR3aa: CASSYPPESQGEETQYF